This T cell receptor beta chain comes out of a study of blood T cell repertoires in COVID-19. Study in general: Acute and convalescent COVID-19 samples came from the United States, Italy and Spain. T cells, B-cell-depleted T cells, or PBMCs supplied cDNA or gDNA.

In the study's own analysis: From reference gene primer amplification, estimates of nucleated cell counts were derived. Data came from immunoSEQ multiplex PCR; TCRdb stores just in-frame clones and leaves some out. V and J calls plus clone size are reproduced from that table; the DNA served to infer D and trimming. The sample lists roughly 230,000 clones, 88% occurring once. V lost 5 bases to trimming and J lost 3 bases, with 14 bases between them. Germline V gene lookup returns CDR1 SEHNR and CDR2 FQNEAQ (reference sequence). The CDR3 extends over 14 amino acids. The sequence derives from a human donor in a cohort sampled during active COVID-19. The chain recombines TRBV7-9 with TRBJ2-7, with a possible D match to TRBD1 (5 bases). The sequencing input was peripheral blood. In nucleotides, the CDR3 is TGTGCCAGCAGCGCGCTGGGGCAGGACTACGAGCAGTACTTC. This sequence encodes CASSALGQDYEQYF. The full variable domain, rest sourced from reference TRBV7-9 and TRBJ2-7, is DTGVSQNPRHKITKRGQNVTFRCDPISEHNRLYWYRQTLGQGPEFLTYFQNEAQLEKSRLLSDRFSAERPKGSFSTLEIQRTEQGDSAMYLCASSALGQDYEQYFGPGTRLTVT.